The rows below give T cell receptor beta chains drawn from one sample of a study of patients and donors after allogeneic stem cell transplantation. TCRdb independently ran MiXCR on the RT-PCR reads; one entry per CDR3 protein. Of roughly 9,400 distinct CDR3 sequences in the sample, 5.9% were seen once. Sequences were obtained from blood, either unsorted or a sorted T cell fraction (not recorded which). The receptors were sampled from a human donor who was either an allogeneic HSCT recipient or a stem cell or donor lymphocyte infusion donor (not recorded which). It is not recorded whose cells these are; they may come from a transplant donor. Both conserved end residues are part of each CDR3. The D gene is left open where the match is weak. The size entry is marked missing in some rows and otherwise reads once, few, many or a size class.

TRBJ2-7 TRBV30 NA NA TGTGCCTGGGCCATCCGGGCCCCACCTTCCTACGAGCAGTACTTC CAWAIRAPPSYEQYF
TRBJ2-3 TRBV4-3 NA many TGCGCCAGCAGCCCCCAAGGACGGGGGGCTGATACGCAGTATTTT CASSPQGRGADTQYF
TRBJ2-3 TRBV20-1 NA many TGCAGTGCTAGCGGACCGAGTAGCACAGATACGCAGTATTTT CSASGPSSTDTQYF
TRBJ2-3 TRBV9 TRBD1 NA TGTGCCAGCAGCGGCAGGGGGCGGTATTGGACAGATACGCAGTATTTT CASSGRGRYWTDTQYF
TRBJ2-1 TRBV28 NA many TGTGCCAGCAGTTACACCTCGACAGGAGACAATGAGCAGTTCTTC CASSYTSTGDNEQFF
TRBJ1-2 TRBV15 NA many TGTGCCACCAGCAGAAGGGGTGATGGCTACACCTTC CATSRRGDGYTF
TRBJ2-2 TRBV11-2 NA NA TGTGCCAGCAGCTCCCCGGCGAACACCGGGGAGCTGTTTTTT CASSSPANTGELFF
TRBJ2-1 TRBV30 TRBD2 NA TGTGCCTGGAGTGCAAGCGGGGTTGAGCAGTTCTTC CAWSASGVEQFF
TRBJ2-1 TRBV11-2 TRBD2 few TGTGCCAGCAGCACTTGGGACTACCCCTACAATGAGCAGTTCTTC CASSTWDYPYNEQFF
TRBJ1-1 TRBV5-1 NA many TGCGCCAGCAGCTACTCGGACGGGGCGAACACTGAAGCTTTCTTT CASSYSDGANTEAFF
TRBJ2-2 TRBV11-2 NA many TGTGCCAGCAGCGAAACCAACACCGGGGAGCTGTTTTTT CASSETNTGELFF
TRBJ2-2 TRBV18 TRBD2 few TGTGCCAGCTCACCCGGGACTAGTCGCACCGGGGAGCTGTTTTTT CASSPGTSRTGELFF
TRBJ2-7 TRBV6-5 TRBD1 many TGTGCCAGCGGAAAGGACAGGGGTTACGAGCAGTACTTC CASGKDRGYEQYF
TRBJ2-2 TRBV12-3/TRBV12-4 NA NA TGTGCCAGCAGCCGTGACAGAACGAACACCGGGGAGCTGTTTTTT CASSRDRTNTGELFF
TRBJ2-4 TRBV28 NA many TGTGCCAGCAGTTTAGTTAAGAGCGGGTACAAGGGCAGCATTCAGTACTTC CASSLVKSGYKGSIQYF
TRBJ1-2 TRBV7-2 TRBD1 many TGTGCCAGCAGCTCAGGACAGGGCGACTATGGCTACACCTTC CASSSGQGDYGYTF
TRBJ2-1 TRBV19 NA many TGTGCCGCGCATCCGACTCTCTTC CAAHPTLF
TRBJ2-2 TRBV4-2 NA medium-sized TGTGCCAGCAGCCACCCCAGAGGGGGAGCGAACACCGGGGAGCTGTTTTTT CASSHPRGGANTGELFF
TRBJ2-7 TRBV10-3 TRBD1 large TGTGCCACCCGGGACAGGGTTTACGAGCAGTACTTC CATRDRVYEQYF
TRBJ1-4 TRBV20-1 NA many TGCAGTGCTAGGGCACCGGGTAATGAAAAACTGTTTTTT CSARAPGNEKLFF
TRBJ2-1 TRBV7-2 NA few TGTGCCAGCAGCTTATATGACGGGAATTACTACAATGAGCAGTTCTTC CASSLYDGNYYNEQFF
TRBJ2-7 TRBV6-5 NA many TGTGCCAAGGCAAAGACGCTCGAGCAGTACTTC CAKAKTLEQYF
TRBJ2-6 TRBV9 NA many TGTGCCAGCAGCGTAGCTGGACACTCTGGGGCCAACGTCCTGACTTTC CASSVAGHSGANVLTF
TRBJ1-1 TRBV20-1 NA medium-sized TGCAGTGCTAAGCCTTTTCGGGGAAACACTGAAGCTTTCTTT CSAKPFRGNTEAFF
TRBJ1-1 TRBV5-4 TRBD1 many TGTGCCAGCAGCTTGGGCCGGGACAGCTCTGAAGCTTTCTTT CASSLGRDSSEAFF
TRBJ2-7 TRBV6-2/TRBV6-3 NA NA TGTGCCAGCAGTTACCGTGGGAGTATTTCCTACGAGCAGTACTTC CASSYRGSISYEQYF
TRBJ2-1 TRBV4-2 NA medium-sized TGTGCCAGCAGCCAATCTCCGGGAGACAATGAGCAGTTCTTC CASSQSPGDNEQFF
TRBJ1-4 TRBV7-9 NA many TGTGCCAGCAGCGAGGCAGGAAATGAAAAACTGTTTTTT CASSEAGNEKLFF
TRBJ2-2 TRBV6-5 NA many TGTGCCAGCAGCTCTTCTTGGACCAGTACGGCCGGGGAGCTGTTTTTT CASSSSWTSTAGELFF
TRBJ1-4 TRBV2 TRBD1 many TGTGCCAGCAGACGGACAGGGGCCAATGAAAAACTGTTTTTT CASRRTGANEKLFF
TRBJ2-1 TRBV11-2 TRBD2 many TGTGCCAGCAGCTTAGTTGGCGGGAGCGGCCATGAGCAGTTCTTC CASSLVGGSGHEQFF
TRBJ2-3 TRBV14 TRBD2 many TGTGCCAGCAGCCAACTAGCGGGGGTCACAGATACGCAGTATTTT CASSQLAGVTDTQYF
TRBJ2-3 TRBV7-9 TRBD2 many TGTGCCAGCAGCTTAGCGCTAACACTAGCGGGACCTACCACAGATACGCAGTATTTT CASSLALTLAGPTTDTQYF
TRBJ1-6 TRBV18 TRBD1 many TGTGCCAGCTCACCAGGCGGGACAGGGGTCTCACCCCTCCACTTT CASSPGGTGVSPLHF
TRBJ2-2 TRBV20-1 TRBD1 many TGCAGTGCTAGAGATTGGACAGGGCGTAGCGGGGAGCTGTTTTTT CSARDWTGRSGELFF
TRBJ2-1 TRBV24-1 NA NA TGTGCCACCAGTGTCCCATCCGGGGCCAGCTCCTACAATGAGCAGTTCTTC CATSVPSGASSYNEQFF
TRBJ1-2 TRBV6-1 NA medium-sized TGTGCCAGCAGTGAAGCGCGGTTAACCAGCTCACAGGGCTACACCTTC CASSEARLTSSQGYTF
TRBJ2-3 TRBV12-3/TRBV12-4 NA NA TGTGCCAGCAGTTTGGACCCCTCCCGCACAGATACGCAGTATTTT CASSLDPSRTDTQYF
TRBJ2-7 TRBV18 NA few TGTGCCAGCTCAGGCGGACTATACGAGCAGTACTTC CASSGGLYEQYF
TRBJ1-5 TRBV30 TRBD1 many TGTGCCTGGAGTTTACAGGGGAATCAGCCCCAGCATTTT CAWSLQGNQPQHF
TRBJ2-1 TRBV7-2 NA few TGTGCCAGCAGCTCCCGCTTCCGTGGGGGTAGCTCCTACAATGAGCAGTTCTTC CASSSRFRGGSSYNEQFF
TRBJ2-2 TRBV3-1 NA NA TGTGCCAGCAGCCCCTTAACTTCAGCCGGGGAGCTGTTTTTT CASSPLTSAGELFF
TRBJ2-1 TRBV24-1 TRBD2 NA TGTGCCACGAAATCCGGGACTAGCGGGAGCAATGAGCAGTTCTTC CATKSGTSGSNEQFF
TRBJ2-1 TRBV4-3 TRBD2 many TGCGCCAGCAGCCAACGTGGACTAGCGGGGAACAATGAGCAGTTCTTC CASSQRGLAGNNEQFF
TRBJ2-1 TRBV5-1 TRBD2 NA TGCGCCAGCAGCTTGGTTGGGACTAGCGAGGAGCAGTTCTTC CASSLVGTSEEQFF
TRBJ1-2 TRBV12-3/TRBV12-4 NA many TGTGCCAGCAGCCCCGACAGGAACTATGGCTACACCTTC CASSPDRNYGYTF
TRBJ2-1 TRBV18 NA few TGTGCCAGCTCTCTAGGGACAACTGAGCAGTTCTTC CASSLGTTEQFF
TRBJ2-1 TRBV7-2 TRBD1 many TGTGCCAGCAGCTTCGGGACAGGGGAGAGCGAGCAGTTCTTC CASSFGTGESEQFF
TRBJ2-3 TRBV3-2 NA many TGTGCCAGCAGCCATACCCGTGCGGAGCTGAGGACAGATACGCAGTATTTT CASSHTRAELRTDTQYF
TRBJ2-7 TRBV5-4 NA many TGTGCCAGCAGCTTCCGACCTGCGGAAGAGCAGTACTTC CASSFRPAEEQYF
TRBJ2-3 TRBV15 TRBD2 many TGTGCCACCAGCAGAGATACGAGGGAGCGCGGGGGGTATACGCAGTATTTT CATSRDTRERGGYTQYF
TRBJ2-3 TRBV12-3/TRBV12-4 NA NA TGTGCCAGCAGCAGTTACGATACGCAGTATTTT CASSSYDTQYF
TRBJ1-1 TRBV20-1 TRBD1 many TGCAGTGCGACCATTCGGGACAGGGGGCTGAGCACTGAAGCTTTCTTT CSATIRDRGLSTEAFF